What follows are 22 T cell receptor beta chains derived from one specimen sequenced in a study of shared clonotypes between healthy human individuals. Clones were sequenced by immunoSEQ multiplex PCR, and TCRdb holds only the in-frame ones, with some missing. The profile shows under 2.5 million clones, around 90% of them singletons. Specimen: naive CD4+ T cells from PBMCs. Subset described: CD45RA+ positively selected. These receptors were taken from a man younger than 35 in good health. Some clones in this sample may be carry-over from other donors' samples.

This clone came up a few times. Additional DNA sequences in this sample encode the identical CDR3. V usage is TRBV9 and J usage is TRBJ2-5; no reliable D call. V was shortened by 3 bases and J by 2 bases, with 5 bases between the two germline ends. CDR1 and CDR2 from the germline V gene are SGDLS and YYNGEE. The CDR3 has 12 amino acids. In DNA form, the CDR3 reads TGTGCCAGCAGCGCTGGGCAAGAGACCCAGTACTTC. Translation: CASSAGQETQYF.

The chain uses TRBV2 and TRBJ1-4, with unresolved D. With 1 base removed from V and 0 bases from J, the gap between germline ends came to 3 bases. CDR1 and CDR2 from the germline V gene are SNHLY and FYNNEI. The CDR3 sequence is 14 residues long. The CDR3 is CASSEGATNEKLFF. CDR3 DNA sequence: TGTGCCAGCAGTGAAGGTGCAACTAATGAAAAACTGTTTTTT.

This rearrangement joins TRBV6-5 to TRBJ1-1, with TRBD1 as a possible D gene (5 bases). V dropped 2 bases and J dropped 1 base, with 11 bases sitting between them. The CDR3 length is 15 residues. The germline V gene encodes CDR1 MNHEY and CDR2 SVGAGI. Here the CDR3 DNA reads TGTGCCAGCAGTTACCGACCTCAGGGGAACACTGAAGCTTTCTTT. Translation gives CASSYRPQGNTEAFF.

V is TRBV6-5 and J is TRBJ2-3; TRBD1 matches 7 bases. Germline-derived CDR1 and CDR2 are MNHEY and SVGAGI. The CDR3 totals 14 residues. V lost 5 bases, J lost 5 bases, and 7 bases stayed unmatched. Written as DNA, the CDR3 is TGTGCCAGCAGTCAGCGAGGGGGCAGAGATACGCAGTATTTT. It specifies CASSQRGGRDTQYF.

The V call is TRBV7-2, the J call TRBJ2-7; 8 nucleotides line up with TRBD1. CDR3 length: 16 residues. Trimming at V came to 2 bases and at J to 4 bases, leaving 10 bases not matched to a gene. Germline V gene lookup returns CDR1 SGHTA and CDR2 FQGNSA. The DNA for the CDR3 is TGTGCCAGCAGCTTACAGGGGGCGGGGAGAAATTACGAGCAGTACTTC. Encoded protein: CASSLQGAGRNYEQYF.

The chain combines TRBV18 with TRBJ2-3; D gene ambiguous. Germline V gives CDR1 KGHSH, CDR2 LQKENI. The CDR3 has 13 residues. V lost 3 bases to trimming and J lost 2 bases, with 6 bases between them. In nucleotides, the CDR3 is TGTGCCAGCTCACCGATTACCACAGATACGCAGTATTTT. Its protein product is CASSPITTDTQYF.

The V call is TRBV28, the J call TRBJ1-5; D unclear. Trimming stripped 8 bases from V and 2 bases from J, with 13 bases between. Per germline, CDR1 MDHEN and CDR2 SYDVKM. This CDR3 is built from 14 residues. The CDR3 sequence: CASGRPPGNQPQHF. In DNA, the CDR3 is TGTGCCAGCGGAAGACCGCCGGGCAATCAGCCCCAGCATTTT.

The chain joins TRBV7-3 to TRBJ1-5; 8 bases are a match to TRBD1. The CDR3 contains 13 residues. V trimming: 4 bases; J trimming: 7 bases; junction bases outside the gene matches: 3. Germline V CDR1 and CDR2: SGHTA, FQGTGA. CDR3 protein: CASSSYRGQPQHF. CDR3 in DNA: TGTGCCAGCAGCTCTTACAGGGGGCAGCCCCAGCATTTT. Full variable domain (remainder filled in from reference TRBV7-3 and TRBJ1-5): GAGVSQTPSNKVTEKGKYVELRCDPISGHTALYWYRQSLGQGPEFLIYFQGTGAADDSGLPNDRFFAVRPEGSVSTLKIQRTERGDSAVYLCASSSYRGQPQHFGDGTRLSIL.

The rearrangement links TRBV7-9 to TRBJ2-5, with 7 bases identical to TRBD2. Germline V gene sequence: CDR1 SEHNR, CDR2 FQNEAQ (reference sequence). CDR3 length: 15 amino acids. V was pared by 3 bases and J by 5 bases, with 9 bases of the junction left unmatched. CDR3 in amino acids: CASSFVGRGRETQYF. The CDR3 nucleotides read TGTGCCAGCAGCTTCGTTGGGAGGGGAAGGGAGACCCAGTACTTC.

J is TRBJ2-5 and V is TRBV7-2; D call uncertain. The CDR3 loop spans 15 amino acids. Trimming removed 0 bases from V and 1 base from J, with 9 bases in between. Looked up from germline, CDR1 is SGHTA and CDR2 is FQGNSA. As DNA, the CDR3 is TGTGCCAGCAGCTTAGCGCGGCCAGCCCAAGAGACCCAGTACTTC. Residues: CASSLARPAQETQYF.

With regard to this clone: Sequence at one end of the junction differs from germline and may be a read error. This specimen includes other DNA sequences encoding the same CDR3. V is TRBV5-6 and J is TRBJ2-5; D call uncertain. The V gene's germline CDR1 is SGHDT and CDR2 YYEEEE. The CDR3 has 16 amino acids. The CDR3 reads CASSLVGLSKQETQYF. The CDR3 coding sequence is TGTGCCAGCAGCTTGGTTGGGCTGAGTAAACAAGAGACTCAGTACTTC.

The CDR3 reads CASNSPQGAGGYTF. For the CDR3, the DNA is TGTGCCAGCAACTCGCCACAGGGGGCGGGAGGCTACACCTTC. The rearrangement links TRBV6-5 to TRBJ1-2; 9 nucleotides line up with TRBD1. Germline V gene lookup returns CDR1 MNHEY and CDR2 SVGAGI. The trim removed 7 bases at V and 8 bases at J, leaving 11 bases unmatched. The CDR3 runs to 14 residues.

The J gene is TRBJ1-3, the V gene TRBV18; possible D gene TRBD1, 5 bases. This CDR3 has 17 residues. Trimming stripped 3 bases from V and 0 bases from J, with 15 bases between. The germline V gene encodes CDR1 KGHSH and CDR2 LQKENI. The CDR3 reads CASSPTPRASSGNTIYF. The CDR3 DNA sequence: TGTGCCAGCTCACCGACGCCCAGGGCGAGCTCTGGAAACACCATATATTTT.

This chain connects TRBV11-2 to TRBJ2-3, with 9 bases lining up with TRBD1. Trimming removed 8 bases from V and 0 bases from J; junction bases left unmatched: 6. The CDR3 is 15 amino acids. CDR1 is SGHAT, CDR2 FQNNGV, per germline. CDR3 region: CASGGTGTSTDTQYF. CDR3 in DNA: TGTGCCAGCGGGGGGACAGGGACTAGCACAGATACGCAGTATTTT.

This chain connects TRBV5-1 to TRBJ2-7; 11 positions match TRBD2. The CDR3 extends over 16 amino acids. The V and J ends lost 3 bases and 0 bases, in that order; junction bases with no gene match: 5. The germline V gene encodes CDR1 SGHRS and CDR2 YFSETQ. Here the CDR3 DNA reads TGCGCCAGCAGCTCCCGTAGCGGGAGGGCCTCCTACGAGCAGTACTTC. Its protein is CASSSRSGRASYEQYF.

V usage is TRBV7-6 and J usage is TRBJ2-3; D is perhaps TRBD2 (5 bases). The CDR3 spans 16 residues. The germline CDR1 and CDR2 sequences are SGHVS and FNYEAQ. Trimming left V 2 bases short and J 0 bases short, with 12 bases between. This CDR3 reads CASSLFRTASTDTQYF. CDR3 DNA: TGTGCCAGCAGCTTATTCCGGACTGCGAGCACAGATACGCAGTATTTT.

CDR3 in amino acids: CAISRDSFYGYTF. The CDR3, as DNA: TGTGCCATCAGCCGGGACAGCTTTTATGGCTACACCTTC. The gene calls are TRBV10-3 and TRBJ1-2, with 7 bases fitting TRBD1. The junction had 6 bases not matched to a gene; V was cut back by 6 bases and J by 5 bases. Germline V CDR1 and CDR2: ENHRY, SYGVKD. The CDR3 has 13 amino acids.

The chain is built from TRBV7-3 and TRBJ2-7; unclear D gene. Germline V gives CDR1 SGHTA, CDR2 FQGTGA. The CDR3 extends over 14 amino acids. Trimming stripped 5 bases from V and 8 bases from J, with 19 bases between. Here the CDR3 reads CASSPNLTARKQYF. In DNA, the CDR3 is TGTGCCAGCAGCCCCAATTTGACCGCGAGGAAGCAGTACTTC.

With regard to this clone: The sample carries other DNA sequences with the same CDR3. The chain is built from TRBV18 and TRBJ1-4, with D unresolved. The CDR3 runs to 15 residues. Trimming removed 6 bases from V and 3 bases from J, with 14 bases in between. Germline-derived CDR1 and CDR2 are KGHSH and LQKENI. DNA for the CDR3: TGTGCCAGCTCCCCCCCGGGAAGGGCTAATGAAAAACTGTTTTTT. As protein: CASSPPGRANEKLFF.

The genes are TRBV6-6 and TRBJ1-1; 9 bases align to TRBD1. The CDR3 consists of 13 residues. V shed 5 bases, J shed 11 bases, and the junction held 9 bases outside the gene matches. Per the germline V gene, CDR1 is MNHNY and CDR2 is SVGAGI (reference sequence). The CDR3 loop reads CASSEGQGSLAFF. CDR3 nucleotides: TGTGCCAGCAGTGAGGGACAGGGCAGTTTGGCTTTCTTT.

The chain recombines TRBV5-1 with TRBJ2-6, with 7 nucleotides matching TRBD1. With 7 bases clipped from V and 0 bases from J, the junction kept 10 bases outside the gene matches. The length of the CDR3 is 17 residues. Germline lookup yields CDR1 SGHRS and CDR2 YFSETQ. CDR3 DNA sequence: TGCGCCAGCGGATTGGACAGGAGAGTCTCTGGGGCCAACGTCCTGACTTTC. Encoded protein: CASGLDRRVSGANVLTF.

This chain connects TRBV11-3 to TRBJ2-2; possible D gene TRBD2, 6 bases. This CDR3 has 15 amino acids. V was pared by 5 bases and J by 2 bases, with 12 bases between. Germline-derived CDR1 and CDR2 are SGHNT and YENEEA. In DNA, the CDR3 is TGTGCCAGCAGCCATTCCGGGACTAACACCGGGGAGCTGTTTTTT. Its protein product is CASSHSGTNTGELFF. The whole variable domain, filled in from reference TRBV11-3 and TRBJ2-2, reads EAGVVQSPRYKIIEKKQPVAFWCNPISGHNTLYWYLQNLGQGPELLIRYENEEAVDDSQLPKDRFSAERLKGVDSTLKIQPAELGDSAVYLCASSHSGTNTGELFFGEGSRLTVL.